This entry concerns a single TCR beta chain. Its antigen is unknown. No base quality information exists; no much larger clone differs at one position. This sample was included in a study of blood T cell repertoires in COVID-19 (dated by TCRdb to 2019 to 2021). With regard to the full study: The collaborator samples originated in the United States, Italy and Spain and spanned the acute and convalescent phases of COVID-19. The prospective study material was composed of cDNA or gDNA derived from T cells, B-cell-depleted T cells, or PBMCs. A de-identified subject ID, COVID-19 status, age in years and sex were almost always included in the sample metadata. The repertoires were made available in a free public database intended to serve as a resource for research on the immune response to SARS-CoV-2. Deeply sampled blood TCRbeta repertoires from subjects exposed to, actively infected with, or recovered from COVID-19 were included in the dataset. The samples were drawn from two sources: the first 160 participants of the ongoing ImmuneRACE study, and 1,200 or so subjects contributed by 6 global collaborators. Where available, HLA class I and class II types were taken from metadata supplied by the sample provider and were not determined by assay-based typing. Study-level results and caveats: How much clinical and demographic metadata was included differed by source and by participant, and the metadata was provided uncurated.

The immunoSEQ Assay, a bias-controlled multiplex PCR, was used to amplify TCRbeta CDR3 regions from genomic DNA. Processing in the source paper ran as follows. Within the assay, amplification of reference gene primers was used to estimate how many nucleated cells each sample contained. Sequence reads were collapsed and filtered to measure the absolute abundance of every unique TCRbeta CDR3 rearrangement. For each sample, productive Simpson clonality was calculated as the square root of Simpson's diversity index across productive rearrangements. Sourced from immuneACCESS, this table was stored by TCRdb with only in-frame sequences that have V and J called. A share of the clones is absent; for the studies checked, an unresolved V gene accounts for under half, and the remainder has no known explanation. The DNA was the basis for D and trimming; V, J and clone size are from that table. Present in this sample are 190,000 or so clones, 94% of which were seen just once. The ten largest clonotypes hold about 0.76% of the sample.

Reading the germline V gene gives CDR1 SGHDT and CDR2 YYEEEE. The V and J ends are trimmed by 1 base and 3 bases, leaving 10 bases between them. The CDR3 goes from the cysteine to the phenylalanine over 15 residues. This entry keeps only the CDR3 DNA: 45 bases, framed from base 1. In Seattle, one collaborating source enrolled patients while the infection was active and tracked those patients longitudinally over the course of disease. Whole blood was collected in K2EDTA tubes by collaborating institutions according to the institutions' own protocols. For TCRbeta analysis, collaborators shipped samples as frozen whole blood, isolated PBMCs, or DNA extracted from either of those sample types.

This clonotype was obtained from a young man with COVID-19, enrolled during active disease. The source material was peripheral blood. The chain employs TRBV5-6 and TRBJ1-4; the D gene is possibly TRBD1, with 5 bases matching. CDR3 reads: CASSLTVGANEKLFF. The bases are TGTGCCAGCAGCTTGACGGTAGGGGCTAATGAAAAACTGTTTTTT.